The 26 T cell receptor beta chains below were found in one sample sequenced in a study of blood T cell repertoires in COVID-19. The repertoire was sequenced with immunoSEQ multiplex PCR; TCRdb's copy has only in-frame clones and lacks some. The repertoire holds about 81,000 clones, with about four fifths as singletons. Sequencing input: peripheral blood. These receptors were obtained from a human donor in a cohort sampled during active COVID-19.

The genes are TRBV29-1 and TRBJ1-4, with no clear D. The CDR3 runs to 13 residues. The germline V and J ends were trimmed by 2 bases and 4 bases, with 8 bases remaining between them. The germline V gene has CDR1 SQVTM and CDR2 ANQGSEA. This CDR3 is CSVERRDNEKLFF. For the CDR3, the DNA is TGCAGCGTTGAACGGCGGGATAATGAAAAACTGTTTTTT.

In regard to this clone: At one end, the junction sequence differs from germline, possibly due to a read error. In DNA form, the CDR3 reads TGTGCCATCATTGAGCGGGGGGGCCTGAATGAGCAGTTCTTC. This translates into CAIIERGGLNEQFF. The V call is TRBV10-3, the J call TRBJ2-1, with TRBD2 matching 10 bases. This CDR3 is built from 14 residues. Germline values: CDR1 ENHRY, CDR2 SYGVKD.

The V and J genes are TRBV5-4 and TRBJ1-1; TRBD1 might be the D (6 bases). The CDR3 is 14 residues long. Germline V gene sequence: CDR1 SGHNT, CDR2 YYREEE (reference sequence). Trimming took off 0 bases at V and 7 bases at J, with 13 bases between the two ends. CDR3 loop: CASSLGQGGGEAFF. The CDR3 coding sequence is TGTGCCAGCAGCTTGGGCCAGGGAGGGGGTGAAGCTTTCTTT.

This clone has at least ten counts. The chain has TRBV7-6 and TRBJ1-6, with D uncertain. Trimming shortened V by 4 bases and J by 1 base, and 17 bases separated the two germline ends. The CDR3 is made up of 18 amino acids. The V gene's germline CDR1 is SGHVS and CDR2 FNYEAQ. Here the CDR3 reads CASSSPRTQASYNSPLHF. The DNA for the CDR3 is TGTGCCAGCAGCTCCCCTCGTACCCAAGCGTCCTATAATTCACCCCTCCACTTT.

V gene TRBV19 combines with J gene TRBJ1-2; 7 bases agree with TRBD1. The germline gives CDR1 LNHDA, CDR2 SQIVND (reference sequence). The CDR3 loop spans 17 amino acids. V gave up 4 bases and J gave up 2 bases; unmatched junction bases: 13. CDR3 nucleotide sequence: TGTGCCAGTAGTACAACACAAAGCGCGACAGGGAACTATGGCTACACCTTC. Protein sequence: CASSTTQSATGNYGYTF.

This clone was detected a few times. The chain combines TRBV19 with TRBJ1-2, with TRBD1 identical over 10 bases. Germline loops: CDR1 LNHDA, CDR2 SQIVND (reference sequence). Unmatched junction bases numbered 7, after V lost 5 bases and J lost 1 base. The CDR3 covers 16 residues. CDR3 DNA sequence: TGTGCCAGTAGTTCGTACCGGGACAGGGGTAACTATGGCTACACCTTC. Encoded protein: CASSSYRDRGNYGYTF.

V gene TRBV5-1 combines with J gene TRBJ2-7; D is unclear. Trimming took off 3 bases at V and 2 bases at J, with 15 bases between the two ends. Germline CDR1 and CDR2: SGHRS and YFSETQ. This CDR3 region has 15 residues. CDR3 nucleotides: TGCGCCAGCAGCTCCCGACGGAGAGAAGCCTACGAGCAGTACTTC. As protein: CASSSRRREAYEQYF.

J is TRBJ1-6 and V is TRBV5-5; D is undetermined. V gave up 4 bases and J gave up 1 base, with 18 bases separating them. Germline values: CDR1 SGHKS, CDR2 YYEKEE (reference sequence). CDR3 size: 18 residues. CDR3 in DNA: TGTGCCAGCAGCCCTGGAGGTTATGTGGGGTCCTATAATTCACCCCTCCACTTT. Its protein product is CASSPGGYVGSYNSPLHF. Drawing the rest from reference TRBV5-5 and TRBJ1-6, the complete variable domain is DAGVTQSPTHLIKTRGQQVTLRCSPISGHKSVSWYQQVLGQGPQFIFQYYEKEERGRGNFPDRFSARQFPNYSSELNVNALLLGDSALYLCASSPGGYVGSYNSPLHFGNGTRLTVT.

The chain employs TRBV3-1 (or the pseudogene TRBV3-2) and TRBJ1-2; weak D call: TRBD1 (5 bases). Deletions cut 4 bases from V and 0 bases from J, with 9 bases between. The CDR3 extends over 14 amino acids. CDR1 LGHDT and CDR2 YNNKEL come from the germline V gene (reference sequence). CDR3 in DNA: TGTGCCAGCAGCCGGACAAAGACTAACTATGGCTACACCTTC. This translates into CASSRTKTNYGYTF.

J is TRBJ1-1 and V is TRBV6-5, with D maybe TRBD1 (5 bases). The germline gives CDR1 MNHEY, CDR2 SVGAGI. The CDR3 loop spans 12 amino acids. Trimming took off 4 bases at V and 6 bases at J, with 9 bases between the two ends. This CDR3 is CASSLGAAEAFF. The DNA for the CDR3 is TGTGCCAGCAGTTTAGGGGCCGCTGAAGCTTTCTTT.

The gene calls are TRBV6-2 or TRBV6-3 and TRBJ2-6; tentative D call: TRBD2 (6 bases). Trimming pared 4 bases from V and 2 bases from J, leaving 12 bases between. Germline CDR1 is MNHEY and CDR2 is SVGEGT. The CDR3 runs 16 residues. Here the CDR3 reads CASSSPGTPGANVLTF. The CDR3 DNA follows: TGTGCCAGCAGTTCCCCCGGGACTCCTGGGGCCAACGTCCTGACTTTC.

This sequence joins TRBV9 and TRBJ2-3; 13 nucleotides match TRBD2. V was pared by 0 bases and J by 3 bases, with 7 bases of the junction left unmatched. CDR3 length: 18 residues. Germline-derived CDR1 and CDR2 are SGDLS and YYNGEE. The CDR3: CASSVGTSGGAGTDTQYF. The CDR3 coding sequence is TGTGCCAGCAGCGTAGGTACTAGCGGGGGGGCAGGGACAGATACGCAGTATTTT.

The rearrangement joins TRBV29-1 to TRBJ2-2; 8 nucleotides align to TRBD1. The V gene's germline CDR1 is SQVTM and CDR2 ANQGSEA. V lost 6 bases and J lost 7; bases outside the gene matches: 10. This CDR3 region has 14 residues. In nucleotides, the CDR3 is TGCAGCGTGGGAGGACAGGGATTGAGCGGGGAGCTGTTTTTT. This gives the protein CSVGGQGLSGELFF.

The chain combines TRBV5-1 with TRBJ2-1, with 8 bases that match TRBD2. Germline lookup yields CDR1 SGHRS and CDR2 YFSETQ. The CDR3 length is 15 residues. V lost 4 bases, J lost 7 bases, and 10 bases stayed unmatched. CDR3 nucleotides: TGCGCCAGCAGCCAGGGCTCTAGCGGGTTTAATGAGCAGTTCTTC. It translates to CASSQGSSGFNEQFF.

This chain connects TRBV19 to TRBJ1-1, with 7 bases that match TRBD1. CDR1 is LNHDA and CDR2 is SQIVND in the germline V gene (reference sequence). V lost 5 bases, J lost 1 base, and 4 bases stayed unmatched. The CDR3 sequence is 14 residues long. The CDR3 nucleotides are TGTGCCAGTAGTGACGGGACAGCGAACACTGAAGCTTTCTTT. Encoded protein: CASSDGTANTEAFF.

The rearrangement uses TRBV7-3 and TRBJ2-7; 8 nucleotides agree with TRBD2. J gave up 7 bases and V 4 bases, and 9 bases lay outside the gene matches. Germline CDR1 SGHTA, CDR2 FQGTGA. This CDR3 comprises 14 residues. CDR3 nucleotide sequence: TGTGCCAGCAGCTCAACCCCGGGAGGGGGAGAGCAGTACTTC. It translates to CASSSTPGGGEQYF. Drawing the rest from reference TRBV7-3 and TRBJ2-7, the complete variable domain is GAGVSQTPSNKVTEKGKYVELRCDPISGHTALYWYRQSLGQGPEFLIYFQGTGAADDSGLPNDRFFAVRPEGSVSTLKIQRTERGDSAVYLCASSSTPGGGEQYFGPGTRLTVT.

This clone has a single count. The chain couples TRBV5-1 to TRBJ1-2; TRBD1 matches 7 bases. This CDR3 has 13 amino acids. The V gene end was trimmed by 0 bases and the J gene end by 7 bases; junction bases not matched to a gene: 3. In germline, CDR1 is SGHRS, CDR2 YFSETQ. CDR3: CASSLDAGGGYTF. The DNA for the CDR3 is TGCGCCAGCAGCTTGGATGCAGGGGGTGGCTACACCTTC.

The chain joins TRBV29-1 to TRBJ1-2; D is unclear. The CDR3 contains 13 residues. CDR1 and CDR2 (germline): SQVTM, ANQGSEA. V shed 1 base and J shed 8 bases, with 14 bases lying between them. The CDR3 region is CSVEVHSSGGYTF. CDR3 sequence (DNA): TGCAGCGTTGAAGTTCATAGTTCGGGAGGCTACACCTTC. Looking up the rest from reference TRBV29-1 and TRBJ1-2 gives the full variable domain: SAVISQKPSRDICQRGTSLTIQCQVDSQVTMMFWYRQQPGQSLTLIATANQGSEATYESGFVIDKFPISRPNLTFSTLTVSNMSPEDSSIYLCSVEVHSSGGYTFGSGTRLTVV.

The V and J genes are TRBV30 and TRBJ1-5; 9 bases align to TRBD1. The J segment lost 0 bases and the V segment lost 3 bases, leaving 12 bases of the junction unmatched. The CDR3 has 18 amino acids. In germline, CDR1 is GTSNPN, CDR2 SVGIG (reference sequence). CDR3 sequence (DNA): TGTGCCTGGAGCGCCTTAGGGACAGGGCGGATTAGCAATCAGCCCCAGCATTTT. As protein: CAWSALGTGRISNQPQHF.

The chain employs TRBV5-1 and TRBJ2-5, with TRBD1 matching 8 bases. The trim removed 2 bases at V and 2 bases at J, leaving 5 bases unmatched. Germline lookup yields CDR1 SGHRS and CDR2 YFSETQ. The CDR3 is made up of 15 amino acids. DNA of the CDR3: TGCGCCAGCAGCTTTTCAACAGGGGGGCAAGAGACCCAGTACTTC. Residues: CASSFSTGGQETQYF.

The chain joins TRBV30 to TRBJ1-5, with D uncertain. Between the trimmed V and J ends, which lost 3 bases and 5 bases, there was a span of 11 bases. Per the germline V gene, CDR1 is GTSNPN and CDR2 is SVGIG (reference sequence). The CDR3 has 13 residues. The CDR3 sequence: CAWSGERDQPQHF. The CDR3 coding sequence is TGTGCCTGGAGCGGGGAGAGGGATCAGCCCCAGCATTTT.

This clone was observed at least ten times. The V gene is TRBV5-6, the J gene TRBJ1-6, with D tentatively TRBD1 (5 bases). The V gene lost 0 bases and the J gene lost 5 bases, with 12 bases spanning the gap. The CDR3 length is 16 residues. Germline V gene sequence: CDR1 SGHDT, CDR2 YYEEEE. This CDR3 is CASSLDAGVNNSPLHF. CDR3 nucleotides: TGTGCCAGCAGCTTGGATGCGGGGGTGAATAATTCACCCCTCCACTTT.

The chain links TRBV5-4 to TRBJ1-6, with 8 bases identical to TRBD1. Germline values: CDR1 SGHNT, CDR2 YYREEE (reference sequence). Trimming removed 5 bases from V and 7 bases from J; junction bases left unmatched: 8. There are 15 residues in the CDR3. The CDR3 region is CASREKTGANSPLHF. Written as DNA, the CDR3 is TGTGCCAGCAGGGAAAAGACAGGGGCCAATTCACCCCTCCACTTT. Filled out from reference TRBV5-4 and TRBJ1-6, the complete variable domain reads ETGVTQSPTHLIKTRGQQVTLRCSSQSGHNTVSWYQQALGQGPQFIFQYYREEENGRGNFPPRFSGLQFPNYSSELNVNALELDDSALYLCASREKTGANSPLHFGNGTRLTVT.

The chain links TRBV9 to TRBJ1-2; TRBD1 matches at 10 bases. This CDR3 is 16 amino acids long. CDR1 is SGDLS, CDR2 YYNGEE, per germline. Unmatched junction bases numbered 12, after V lost 3 bases and J lost 7 bases. The DNA for the CDR3 is TGTGCCAGCAGCGCATCGAGTGGGACAGGGGTTTTTGGCTACACCTTC. It specifies CASSASSGTGVFGYTF.

The chain couples TRBV5-1 to TRBJ1-5; 7 nucleotides match TRBD1. Germline V gene lookup returns CDR1 SGHRS and CDR2 YFSETQ. Trimming at V came to 4 bases and at J to 2 bases, leaving 3 bases not matched to a gene. The CDR3 covers 14 residues. The CDR3 sequence: CASSQTGGNQPQHF. The CDR3 region has the DNA TGCGCCAGCAGCCAAACAGGGGGCAATCAGCCCCAGCATTTT. Full variable domain (rest looked up from reference TRBV5-1 and TRBJ1-5): KAGVTQTPRYLIKTRGQQVTLSCSPISGHRSVSWYQQTPGQGLQFLFEYFSETQRNKGNFPGRFSGRQFSNSRSEMNVSTLELGDSALYLCASSQTGGNQPQHFGDGTRLSIL.

This clone was recorded once. The V call is TRBV12-5, the J call TRBJ1-5; 9 bases align to TRBD1. Germline V gene lookup returns CDR1 LGHNT and CDR2 FRNRAP. This CDR3 has 17 amino acids. J lost 1 base, V lost 1 base, and 5 bases had no gene match. CDR3 residues: CASGLGAGTGSNQPQHF. The CDR3 coding sequence is TGTGCTAGTGGTTTGGGCGCCGGGACAGGGAGCAATCAGCCCCAGCATTTT.